Below are 5 T cell receptor beta chains sequenced from a single sample in a study of blood T cell repertoires in COVID-19. Repertoires were generated with immunoSEQ multiplex PCR, while TCRdb's copy carries only in-frame clones and drops some. Of 25,000 to 35,000 clones listed, 84% were seen once; the top ten hold about a sixth. The sample consisted of peripheral blood. Receptor source: a man in his 70s with active COVID-19.

V is TRBV22-1 and J is TRBJ1-4; TRBD1, the table's D call, lacks a check against the DNA. TRBV22-1 is tagged as a pseudogene. The CDR3 extends over 15 amino acids. CDR3 DNA: TGTCCTGGGAGCGTCCAGGGGGCCTTTAATGAAAAACTGTTTTTT. The encoded protein is CPGSVQGAFNEKLFF.

This clone is a singleton in its sample. The rearrangement joins TRBV6-5 to TRBJ2-4; maybe TRBD1 (5 bases). The CDR3 extends over 13 amino acids. Trimming stripped 3 bases from V and 5 bases from J, with 8 bases between. Looked up from germline, CDR1 is MNHEY and CDR2 is SVGAGI. This chain's CDR3 is CASSYDSQNIQYF. In DNA, the CDR3 is TGTGCCAGCAGTTATGACAGCCAAAACATTCAGTACTTC.

This chain uses TRBV27 with TRBJ2-7; D gene uncertain. The CDR3 has 12 amino acids. Trimming removed 6 bases at V and 4 bases at J, with 10 bases between. The germline V gene encodes CDR1 MNHEY and CDR2 SMNVEV (reference sequence). The CDR3 here is CASSRFGYEQYF. CDR3 sequence (DNA): TGTGCCAGCAGCCGGTTCGGGTACGAGCAGTACTTC.

The chain combines TRBV7-9 with TRBJ2-2; 9 bases agree with TRBD1. Germline V gene lookup returns CDR1 SEHNR and CDR2 FQNEAQ (reference sequence). After removal of 5 bases from V and 4 bases from J, the junction contained 5 bases not matched to a gene. CDR3 length: 15 amino acids. CDR3 residues: CASSDWTGVTGELFF. As DNA, the CDR3 is TGTGCCAGCAGCGACTGGACAGGGGTCACCGGGGAGCTGTTTTTT.

The chain joins TRBV7-9 to TRBJ2-5; TRBD2 aligns across 7 bases. The CDR3 is 14 residues long. The germline CDR1 and CDR2 sequences are SEHNR and FQNEAQ (reference sequence). Trimming removed 5 bases from V and 2 bases from J; junction bases left unmatched: 5. In DNA, the CDR3 is TGTGCCAGCAGCCTTGGGGGGGGACAAGAGACCCAGTACTTC. It encodes CASSLGGGQETQYF.